Shown below are 28 T cell receptor beta chains from a single sample sequenced in a study of blood T cells in healthy people across ages. Using a J-beta primer mix together with a sample-barcoded 5' primer, a second PCR was run for roughly 7 to 12 cycles. TCRdb re-analysed the 5' RACE reads in MiXCR, keeping a single row per CDR3 protein. Of 450,000 to 700,000 distinct CDR3 sequences listed, approximately 27% are singletons. The specimen was blood. These receptors all stem from a woman aged 70-85 years in good health.

This clonotype was counted ten times or more. The chain combines TRBV7-2 with TRBJ2-3; 7 bases agree with TRBD2. The V gene's germline CDR1 is SGHTA and CDR2 FQGNSA. This CDR3 has 14 amino acids. Trimming removed 3 bases from V and 4 bases from J; junction bases left unmatched: 4. The CDR3 loop is CASSFGGGADTQYF. CDR3 coding DNA: TGTGCCAGCAGCTTTGGCGGGGGAGCAGATACGCAGTATTTT.

This clonotype occurred a few times. This chain connects TRBV19 to TRBJ2-1; 7 positions match TRBD2. Germline values: CDR1 LNHDA, CDR2 SQIVND (reference sequence). With V trimmed by 3 bases and J by 9 bases, 8 bases remained unmatched. The CDR3 is made up of 14 amino acids. The chain's CDR3 is CASSINFGGFEQFF. CDR3 nucleotides: TGTGCCAGTAGTATTAATTTCGGGGGGTTTGAGCAGTTCTTC.

The rearrangement uses TRBV5-1 and TRBJ2-6; maybe TRBD1 (6 bases). V was shortened by 3 bases and J by 1 base, with 14 bases between the two germline ends. From germline, CDR1 is SGHRS and CDR2 YFSETQ. This CDR3 is built from 17 residues. Here the CDR3 DNA reads TGCGCCAGCAGCTCAAATTCAGGGGTTTCTGGGGCCAACGTCCTGACTTTC. Encoded protein: CASSSNSGVSGANVLTF.

This clonotype was counted a few times. The chain is built from TRBV9 and TRBJ2-7; TRBD2 matches 9 bases. Per the germline V gene, CDR1 is SGDLS and CDR2 is YYNGEE. CDR3 length: 15 residues. The V and J ends lost 0 bases and 2 bases, in that order; junction bases with no gene match: 3. The CDR3: CASSVEGGGAYEQYF. CDR3 DNA: TGTGCCAGCAGCGTAGAAGGCGGGGGGGCCTACGAGCAGTACTTC.

CDR3 amino acids: CASSLFYAGGGASGELFF. In nucleotides, the CDR3 is TGTGCCAGCAGCTTATTTTATGCGGGCGGGGGGGCCTCCGGGGAGCTGTTTTTT. The V call is TRBV7-2, the J call TRBJ2-2; 9 bases match TRBD2. The junction had 13 bases not matched to a gene; V was cut back by 2 bases and J by 6 bases. CDR1 is SGHTA and CDR2 is FQGNSA in the germline V gene. This CDR3 contains 18 residues.

Details on this clonotype: Germline and junction disagree at one end, which may indicate a read error. The rearrangement uses TRBV6-2 or TRBV6-3 and TRBJ1-2, with D perhaps TRBD1 (5 bases). Germline CDR1 and CDR2: MNHEY and SVGEGT. This CDR3 comprises 14 residues. In nucleotides, the CDR3 is TGTGCCAGCACCCATCGGGGTGGGGACTATGGCTGCACCTTC. The encoded protein is CASTHRGGDYGCTF.

This clonotype was seen ten or more times. The rearrangement links TRBV5-8 to TRBJ2-7; TRBD1 agrees at 7 bases. CDR1 and CDR2 (germline): SGHTS, YDEGEE. The ends lost 5 bases at V and 2 bases at J; junction bases unmatched: 4. The CDR3 contains 13 residues. This chain's CDR3 is CASRRQGTYEQYF. The CDR3 DNA is TGTGCCAGCAGACGACAGGGAACCTACGAGCAGTACTTC.

The J gene is TRBJ1-5, the V gene TRBV7-8; D possibly corresponds to TRBD1 (6 bases). V was shortened by 8 bases and J by 7 bases, with 30 bases between the two germline ends. This CDR3 comprises 18 residues. Germline-derived CDR1 and CDR2 are SGHVS and FQNEAQ. The CDR3, as DNA: TGTGCCAGCCCAGCTTACAGGGCTAAAAGACCCATCGCCCAGCCCCAGCATTTT. Its translation: CASPAYRAKRPIAQPQHF.

This clonotype has a count of ten or more. J is TRBJ2-5 and V is TRBV10-3; D call uncertain. The V gene lost 3 bases and the J gene lost 1 base, with 6 bases spanning the gap. Germline V gives CDR1 ENHRY, CDR2 SYGVKD. The length of the CDR3 is 13 residues. CDR3 in amino acids: CAISEAGQETQYF. CDR3 DNA: TGTGCCATCAGTGAAGCCGGCCAAGAGACCCAGTACTTC.

The chain recombines TRBV25-1 with TRBJ1-2; 7 nucleotides align to TRBD1. The V gene's germline CDR1 is MGHDK and CDR2 SYGVNS. Trimming took 0 bases from V and 2 from J; bases not matched to a gene: 9. CDR3 length equals 17 residues. CDR3 nucleotide sequence: TGTGCCAGCAGTGAATATATGGGAACAGGGGAGAACTATGGCTACACCTTC. Its protein is CASSEYMGTGENYGYTF.

This clonotype was counted between two and nine times. The chain carries TRBV20-1 and TRBJ1-1; possibly TRBD1 for D (5 bases). The CDR3 contains 12 residues. Germline CDR1 is DFQATT and CDR2 is SNEGSKA (reference sequence). Trimming shortened V by 1 base and J by 10 bases, and 13 bases separated the two germline ends. The CDR3 bases are TGCAGTGCTAGAGTACAGGTAAACGGAGCTTTCTTT. It specifies CSARVQVNGAFF.

This clonotype has more than one count but fewer than ten. V and J are TRBV20-1 and TRBJ2-7; 7 bases align to TRBD1. The CDR3 contains 14 residues. V dropped 7 bases and J dropped 2; count of bases not matched to a gene: 11. Germline CDR1 and CDR2: DFQATT and SNEGSKA (reference sequence). Written as DNA, the CDR3 is TGCAGTGTCAACGATCCCGGGACAGCCTACGAGCAGTACTTC. Amino acid sequence: CSVNDPGTAYEQYF.

This chain links TRBV13 with TRBJ2-1; D is possibly TRBD2 (5 bases). Germline CDR1 and CDR2: PRHDT and FYEKMQ (reference sequence). The CDR3 consists of 14 residues. The ends were cut back, 5 bases at V and 8 bases at J, with 16 bases in the middle. The chain's CDR3 is CASSPRTWSDEQFF. In nucleotides, the CDR3 is TGTGCCAGCAGCCCAAGGACTTGGTCGGATGAGCAGTTCTTC. The full variable domain, completed using reference TRBV13 and TRBJ2-1, is AAGVIQSPRHLIKEKRETATLKCYPIPRHDTVYWYQQGPGQDPQFLISFYEKMQSDKGSIPDRFSAQQFSDYHSELNMSSLELGDSALYFCASSPRTWSDEQFFGPGTRLTVL.

The chain combines TRBV30 with TRBJ2-2; the D is unclear. This CDR3 spans 12 amino acids. V lost 2 bases to trimming and J lost 7 bases, with 8 bases between them. Germline lookup yields CDR1 GTSNPN and CDR2 SVGIG (reference sequence). CDR3 nucleotide sequence: TGTGCCTGGAGTAGAACGGGCGGGGAGCTGTTTTTT. Translating it yields CAWSRTGGELFF.

V gene TRBV18 combines with J gene TRBJ2-3, with a tentative D call TRBD1 (6 bases). Germline V gene lookup returns CDR1 KGHSH and CDR2 LQKENI. CDR3 length: 16 residues. V was clipped by 1 base and J by 3 bases, with 14 bases between them. The CDR3 nucleotides are TGTGCCAGCTCACCACGGGGGCTGAGTTTGACAGATACGCAGTATTTT. Translated: CASSPRGLSLTDTQYF.

Comment on this clonotype: At one end the junction does not follow the germline gene, possibly because of a read error. The chain employs TRBV5-1 and TRBJ1-4; no firm D call. The CDR3 runs 16 residues. CDR1 SGHRS and CDR2 YFSETQ come from the germline V gene. CDR3 loop: CASSSTPGRLEEKLFF. The CDR3 nucleotides are TGCGCCAGCAGCTCTACTCCGGGAAGATTAGAGGAAAAGCTGTTTTTT.

This chain connects TRBV5-1 to TRBJ2-5, with D uncertain. The end of the DNA fits TRBJ2-7 better, so the J call may be wrong. The germline CDR1 and CDR2 sequences are SGHRS and YFSETQ. The CDR3 runs to 17 residues. In DNA, the CDR3 is TGCGCCAGCAGCTTGGACAGCGCCGACCTCTTAATATACGAGCAGTACTTC. Translated, it gives CASSLDSADLLIYEQYF.

This clonotype was detected only a few times. This CDR3 reads CASSQVLYNEQFF. The CDR3 DNA is TGTGCCAGCAGCCAGGTCCTATACAATGAGCAGTTCTTC. J is TRBJ2-1 and V is TRBV3-1; D is unclear. The CDR3 is made up of 13 amino acids. V dropped 3 bases and J dropped 4 bases, with 7 bases sitting between them. Germline assignment: CDR1 LGHDT and CDR2 YNNKEL (reference sequence).

This clonotype was seen a handful of times. The chain joins TRBV6-5 to TRBJ1-1; unclear D gene. The germline V and J ends were trimmed by 5 bases and 6 bases, with 10 bases remaining between them. In germline, CDR1 is MNHEY, CDR2 SVGAGI. This CDR3 has 12 amino acids. In nucleotides, the CDR3 is TGTGCCAGCAGTGCCTTCGGCTCTGAAGCTTTCTTT. This translates into CASSAFGSEAFF.

The V gene is TRBV4-3, the J gene TRBJ2-7; TRBD1 agrees at 8 bases. From germline, CDR1 is LGHNA and CDR2 YSLEER. The CDR3 is 16 residues long. The V segment lost 0 bases and the J segment 5 bases; nucleotides outside the gene matches: 9. The CDR3 loop reads CASSQDGTGRLHEQYF. The CDR3 bases are TGCGCCAGCAGCCAAGACGGGACAGGAAGGCTCCACGAGCAGTACTTC.

A few counts support this clonotype. The chain joins TRBV15 to TRBJ2-5, with TRBD1 matching over 7 bases. The CDR3 is made up of 14 amino acids. Unmatched junction bases numbered 3, after V lost 3 bases and J lost 2 bases. Germline V lookup: CDR1 LNHNV, CDR2 YYDKDF (reference sequence). CDR3 coding DNA: TGTGCCACCAGCAGGGGGGACAGTCAAGAGACCCAGTACTTC. Translation: CATSRGDSQETQYF.

This sequence joins TRBV20-1 and TRBJ1-5; D gene uncertain. Germline V lookup: CDR1 DFQATT, CDR2 SNEGSKA (reference sequence). The CDR3 length is 12 residues. The CDR3 DNA follows: TGCAGCGCCAATCCGACCGATCAGCCCCAGCATTTT. Its protein product is CSANPTDQPQHF.

This sequence joins TRBV7-9 and TRBJ1-2, with 8 bases that match TRBD1. The CDR3 runs to 14 residues. Germline assignment: CDR1 SEHNR and CDR2 FQNEAQ (reference sequence). The V and J ends lost 5 bases and 8 bases, in that order; junction bases with no gene match: 10. For the CDR3, the DNA is TGTGCCAGCAGCAAAGAGCAGGGGGCGGGCGGCTACACCTTC. Amino acids: CASSKEQGAGGYTF.

This chain's CDR3 is CASRTHGAFGEQYF. The CDR3 nucleotides are TGTGCCAGCAGAACTCACGGGGCCTTTGGCGAGCAGTACTTC. The chain employs TRBV27 and TRBJ2-7, with D tentatively TRBD1 or TRBD2 (5 bases each). The CDR3 is made up of 14 amino acids. The V end lost 6 bases, the J end lost 6 bases, and 18 bases lay between the germline ends. From germline, CDR1 is MNHEY and CDR2 SMNVEV (reference sequence).

Points on this clonotype: At one end, the junction sequence differs from germline, possibly due to a read error. This chain links TRBV11-3 with TRBJ2-1; D perhaps matches TRBD2 (6 bases). Germline values: CDR1 SGHNT, CDR2 YENEEA. CDR3 length equals 16 residues. CDR3: CASSLEGGRDSNEQSF. As DNA, the CDR3 is TGTGCCAGCAGCTTAGAGGGAGGCCGGGACTCCAATGAGCAGTCCTTC.

This clonotype was picked up a small number of times. This chain joins TRBV10-3 and TRBJ1-6, with D maybe TRBD1 (5 bases). The CDR3 has 17 amino acids. Germline V gene sequence: CDR1 ENHRY, CDR2 SYGVKD. The V end lost 0 bases, the J end lost 5 bases, and 14 bases lay between the germline ends. The CDR3 DNA follows: TGTGCCATCAGTGAGTCGGGATCCGGGACCAATAATTCACCCCTCCACTTT. Protein sequence: CAISESGSGTNNSPLHF.

This chain links TRBV6-2 or TRBV6-3 with TRBJ2-1, with D perhaps given as TRBD1 or TRBD2 (5 bases each). Deletions cut 2 bases from V and 8 bases from J, with 16 bases between. CDR1 is MNHEY and CDR2 is SVGEGT in the germline V gene. This CDR3 region has 15 residues. The CDR3 bases are TGTGCCAGCAGTTACGGGGGAATGGGTACGGATGAGCAGTTCTTC. This gives the protein CASSYGGMGTDEQFF.

V gene TRBV10-3 combines with J gene TRBJ1-2; TRBD1 aligns across 7 bases. The CDR3 loop spans 14 amino acids. Germline V gene sequence: CDR1 ENHRY, CDR2 SYGVKD. Germline trimming cut 2 bases from V and 6 bases from J; bases unmatched to any gene: 6. CDR3 nucleotides: TGTGCCATCAGTGAGCCGGACAGGCGGGATGGCTACACCTTC. Protein: CAISEPDRRDGYTF.